This T cell receptor (beta chain) was sequenced in a study of blood T cell repertoires in COVID-19. Study-wide context: T cells, B-cell-depleted T cells, or PBMCs supplied cDNA or gDNA.

The table came from immunoSEQ multiplex PCR; TCRdb's copy has only in-frame clones and leaves some out. The data show 380,000 or so clones, roughly 86% seen once. This CDR3 is built from 17 residues. Germline lookup yields CDR1 LNHDA and CDR2 SQIVND (reference sequence). The J segment lost 2 bases and the V segment lost 6 bases, leaving 15 bases of the junction unmatched. Source material: peripheral blood. The receptor was isolated from a human donor with acute or convalescent COVID-19. The donor label of this sample is uncertain. This chain uses TRBV19 with TRBJ2-5, with TRBD1 matching over 7 bases. The CDR3 loop reads CASRRTRDSPLQETQYF. The CDR3 bases are TGTGCCAGTAGACGAACCCGGGACAGCCCCCTTCAAGAGACCCAGTACTTC.